The 22 T cell receptor beta chains below come from one sample, sequenced in a study of molecular identifiers for immune sequencing clone quantification. TCRdb re-called the PCR reads through MiXCR, storing one row per CDR3 protein. The sample comprises approximately 590,000 distinct CDR3 sequences, roughly 25% of which are singletons, and about 0.73% rests with the top ten. Sequencing used naive CD8+ T cells from blood, with Jurkat cell RNA spiked in. Subset noted: FACS-sorted CD8+CD4-CCR7+CD45RA+ naive T cells. These receptors all come from a human donor in good health. Some libraries in this study had Jurkat cell RNA spiked in.

As to this clonotype: This sequence may be a read error, since a much larger clone differs from it by one base. The gene calls are TRBV28 and TRBJ2-1; 8 bases are a match to TRBD2. Germline V gene sequence: CDR1 MDHEN, CDR2 SYDVKM. This CDR3 has 15 amino acids. Trimming took 6 bases from V and 10 from J; bases not matched to a gene: 14. CDR3 sequence: CASSPRRGGNYEQFF. The CDR3 DNA sequence: TGTGCCAGCAGCCCCCGGCGCGGGGGGAACTACGAGCAGTTCTTC.

At least ten counts were recorded for this clonotype. The chain links TRBV5-1 to TRBJ2-7, with 10 nucleotides matching TRBD2. Germline CDR1 is SGHRS and CDR2 is YFSETQ. The CDR3 totals 12 residues. V lost 7 bases and J lost 6; bases outside the gene matches: 4. CDR3 sequence (DNA): TGCGCCAGCGGGAGGACTAGCGGCGAGCAGTACTTC. It specifies CASGRTSGEQYF.

This clonotype came up many times. The rearrangement uses TRBV11-2 and TRBJ2-4; unclear D gene. The CDR3 runs 13 residues. Germline V CDR1 and CDR2: SGHAT, FQNNGV. The ends were cut back, 3 bases at V and 16 bases at J, with 19 bases in the middle. CDR3 DNA sequence: TGTGCCAGCAGCTTTGTTAACGACCCGGCGCTTTACTTC. It codes for CASSFVNDPALYF.

As concerns this clonotype: One base away lies a much larger clone, so this may be a sequencing read error. The genes are TRBV12-3 or TRBV12-4 and TRBJ2-3; 9 nucleotides match TRBD1. The CDR3 runs to 16 residues. Germline trimming cut 5 bases from V and 7 bases from J; bases unmatched to any gene: 13. CDR3 bases: TGTGCCAGCAGTGGATACACCGGGACAGGGCCCCATACGCAGTATTTT. Protein sequence: CASSGYTGTGPHTQYF.

This clonotype occurred a few times. The chain recombines TRBV10-3 with TRBJ2-7; 7 positions agree with TRBD2. J lost 3 bases, V lost 4 bases, and 6 bases had no gene match. CDR1 is ENHRY, CDR2 SYGVKD, per germline. This CDR3 has 14 residues. The CDR3 DNA is TGTGCCATCAGTGGCAGGGAGGGTAACTACGAGCAGTACTTC. Amino acid sequence: CAISGREGNYEQYF.

The J gene is TRBJ2-6, the V gene TRBV5-3; TRBD1 agrees at 8 bases. TRBV5-3 is filed as an ORF, its function uncertain. Trimming removed 10 bases from V and 2 bases from J; junction bases left unmatched: 14. The CDR3 length is 17 residues. CDR3: CAGSSDRGGTGANVLTF. The CDR3 coding sequence is TGTGCCGGCAGCTCAGACAGGGGAGGAACTGGGGCCAACGTCCTGACTTTC.

This clonotype was observed at least ten times. The J gene is TRBJ1-1, the V gene TRBV6-5; D remains ambiguous. Per the germline V gene, CDR1 is MNHEY and CDR2 is SVGAGI. The CDR3 is 14 residues long. V was pared by 0 bases and J by 4 bases, with 9 bases between. The DNA of the CDR3 is TGTGCCAGCAGTTACTCATCTGGGTCCACTGAAGCTTTCTTT. Translated, it gives CASSYSSGSTEAFF.

The chain joins TRBV6-2 or TRBV6-3 to TRBJ2-3; TRBD1 agrees at 9 bases. Trimming cost V 4 bases and J 4 bases; bases outside gene matches: 9. The V gene's germline CDR1 is MNHEY and CDR2 SVGEGT. CDR3 length: 16 amino acids. CDR3 nucleotides: TGTGCCAGCAGTTTCGGGACAGGGTTCAGTGCAGATACGCAGTATTTT. Translation gives CASSFGTGFSADTQYF.

At least ten counts were recorded for this clonotype. CDR3 amino acids: CASSLWTATNEKLFF. The CDR3, as DNA: TGTGCCAGCAGTTTATGGACAGCAACTAATGAAAAACTGTTTTTT. The chain combines TRBV28 with TRBJ1-4; weak D call: TRBD1 (5 bases). Germline CDR1 MDHEN, CDR2 SYDVKM. V lost 0 bases and J lost 0, with 5 bases in between. The CDR3 is made up of 15 amino acids.

Worth noting for this clonotype: This may stem from a read error, because a much larger clone lies one nucleotide away. This sequence joins TRBV7-9 and TRBJ2-3, with D maybe TRBD1 (5 bases). Germline V lookup: CDR1 SEHNR, CDR2 FQNEAQ (reference sequence). The CDR3 loop spans 12 amino acids. V lost 4 bases to trimming and J lost 8 bases, with 10 bases between them. The chain's CDR3 is CASSWGESTQYF. The CDR3 region has the DNA TGTGCCAGCAGCTGGGGCGAGAGTACGCAGTATTTT.

The genes are TRBV19 and TRBJ1-2, with D unclear. The CDR3 has 14 amino acids. Trimming took 6 bases from V and 6 from J, leaving 17 bases between them. Per germline, CDR1 LNHDA and CDR2 SQIVND (reference sequence). The CDR3 loop reads CASSPMVDINGYTF. In DNA form, the CDR3 reads TGTGCCAGTAGCCCCATGGTCGACATCAATGGCTACACCTTC.

The CDR3 DNA follows: TGTGCCAGCAGCCCTAGCGGGATCACCTCCTACGAGCAGTACTTC. Protein: CASSPSGITSYEQYF. The J gene is TRBJ2-7, the V gene TRBV3-1; TRBD2 matches at 9 bases. J was trimmed by 0 bases and V by 4 bases; bases with no gene match: 4. The CDR3 is 15 amino acids. Germline V gene data show CDR1 as LGHDT and CDR2 as YNNKEL (reference sequence).

Remarks on this clonotype: One end of the junction does not line up with germline, which may come from a read error. The chain links TRBV27 to TRBJ2-7; a weak D match, TRBD2 (6 bases). Germline CDR1 is MNHEY and CDR2 is SMNVEV (reference sequence). The CDR3 is 13 amino acids. The CDR3 nucleotides are TGTGCCAGCGGTTTCACGACCGGGAGCGAGCAGTACTTC. Translating gives CASGFTTGSEQYF.

The chain combines TRBV12-3 or TRBV12-4 with TRBJ2-1; D is ambiguous. This CDR3 comprises 15 residues. Trimming pared 5 bases from V and 3 bases from J, leaving 14 bases between. CDR3: CASSLDGWDYNEQFF. The CDR3 DNA reads as TGTGCCAGCAGTCTTGACGGATGGGACTACAATGAGCAGTTCTTC.

As concerns this clonotype: A read error may be the cause here, since a much bigger clone is one base away. This rearrangement joins TRBV6-5 to TRBJ1-6; D ambiguous. This CDR3 spans 12 amino acids. V lost 6 bases and J lost 11, with 11 bases in between. Per the germline V gene, CDR1 is MNHEY and CDR2 is SVGAGI. CDR3 coding DNA: TGTGCCAGCAGACCACAGAATACACCCCTCCACTTT. Protein product: CASRPQNTPLHF.

This clonotype was seen more than once but under ten times. The chain uses TRBV7-9 and TRBJ2-7; no reliable D call. The germline V gene has CDR1 SEHNR and CDR2 FQNEAQ (reference sequence). Trimming cost V 6 bases and J 7 bases, with 13 bases left between them. The CDR3 sequence is 12 residues long. The CDR3 here is CASSSNVEEQYF. The CDR3, as DNA: TGTGCCAGCAGTTCAAATGTAGAAGAGCAGTACTTC.

This clonotype was seen only a few times. V is TRBV28 and J is TRBJ2-7; D might be TRBD1 (5 bases). Trimming took 5 bases from V and 6 from J, leaving 5 bases between them. This CDR3 spans 10 amino acids. Germline V gives CDR1 MDHEN, CDR2 SYDVKM. CDR3 in amino acids: CASSDSEQYF. CDR3 bases: TGTGCCAGCAGTGACAGCGAGCAGTACTTC.

With regard to this clonotype: The junction shows a germline mismatch at one end, possibly a read error. The chain links TRBV20-1 to TRBJ2-5; D is unresolved. This CDR3 is built from 12 residues. Germline CDR1 DFQATT, CDR2 SNEGSKA (reference sequence). CDR3 residues: CIASGSEETQYF. DNA for the CDR3: TGCATTGCTAGTGGGTCGGAGGAGACCCAGTACTTC.

In the case of this clonotype: With a much larger clone just one base away, this may be a read error. This chain connects TRBV7-9 to TRBJ1-1; tentative D call: TRBD1 (6 bases). The CDR3 contains 15 residues. CDR1 SEHNR and CDR2 FQNEAQ come from the germline V gene (reference sequence). The CDR3 sequence: CASSPVVAGGTKAFF. The CDR3 DNA is TGTGCCAGCAGCCCTGTAGTAGCGGGGGGCACTAAAGCTTTCTTT.

This clonotype was counted once. V is TRBV5-3 and J is TRBJ2-7, with no clear D. TRBV5-3 is an ORF, and what it does is uncertain. The V and J ends lost 8 bases and 1 base respectively, with 19 bases between them. This CDR3 has 15 residues. The DNA of the CDR3 is TGTGCCAGCAGCCTCTCCGGGTCAACGTCCTACGAGCAGTACTTC. Its translation is CASSLSGSTSYEQYF.

This clonotype was picked up many times. V usage is TRBV5-4 and J usage is TRBJ1-1; D call uncertain. CDR1 SGHNT and CDR2 YYREEE come from the germline V gene (reference sequence). The CDR3 has 14 amino acids. Trimming took off 0 bases at V and 4 bases at J, with 10 bases between the two ends. DNA of the CDR3: TGTGCCAGCAGCTTGGGGGTGGAGTTCACTGAAGCTTTCTTT. Translating gives CASSLGVEFTEAFF.

This clonotype was recorded a few times. This rearrangement joins TRBV7-2 to TRBJ1-3; D gene uncertain. Trimming removed 3 bases at V and 4 bases at J, with 4 bases between. This CDR3 has 12 residues. Germline CDR1 is SGHTA and CDR2 is FQGNSA. The CDR3 region is CASSFFGNTIYF. CDR3 DNA sequence: TGTGCCAGCAGCTTTTTCGGAAACACCATATATTTT.